A single sample gave rise to the 10 T cell receptor beta chains below, sequenced in a study of beta chain features in type 1 diabetes. Reverse transcribing all isolated RNA meant expressed TCRB transcripts were sequenced. Here immunoSEQ multiplex PCR was the method, and the copy in TCRdb shows in-frame clones only, minus some. The data hold about 150,000 clones, with 11% observed a single time. Sequencing used central memory CD4+ T cells from blood. These receptors originate from a man between 18 and 29 years old in good health.

This clone has only a few counts. The chain combines TRBV28 with TRBJ2-1; D ambiguous. The V and J ends lost 5 bases and 10 bases respectively, with 9 bases between them. Germline V gene sequence: CDR1 MDHEN, CDR2 SYDVKM. This CDR3 spans 11 amino acids. CDR3 protein: CASSAPREQFF. The DNA for the CDR3 is TGTGCCAGCAGTGCCCCCAGAGAGCAGTTCTTC.

This clone was seen more than once but under ten times. The chain couples TRBV10-3 to TRBJ2-5, with 11 bases that match TRBD2. Germline assignment: CDR1 ENHRY and CDR2 SYGVKD. V shed 4 bases, J shed 5 bases, and the junction held 9 bases outside the gene matches. The CDR3 has 16 residues. The CDR3: CAISVGTSGLIETQYF. In DNA form, the CDR3 reads TGTGCCATCAGTGTGGGGACTAGCGGCCTTATTGAGACCCAGTACTTC.

This chain joins TRBV7-2 and TRBJ2-1; TRBD1 aligns across 8 bases. The trim removed 8 bases at V and 2 bases at J, leaving 2 bases unmatched. From germline, CDR1 is SGHTA and CDR2 FQGNSA. This CDR3 region has 13 residues. The CDR3 region is CASGQGTYNEQFF. CDR3 bases: TGTGCCAGCGGACAGGGCACCTACAATGAGCAGTTCTTC.

The sample holds a few counts of this clone. The gene calls are TRBV9 and TRBJ2-7, with TRBD2 identical over 12 bases. CDR1 and CDR2 (germline): SGDLS, YYNGEE. V trimming: 3 bases; J trimming: 5 bases; junction bases outside the gene matches: 9. The CDR3 runs 16 residues. The CDR3 sequence is CASSAQPSGRANEQYF. CDR3 bases: TGTGCCAGCAGCGCTCAACCTAGCGGGAGGGCGAACGAGCAGTACTTC.

Note on this clone: Germline and junction disagree at one end, which may indicate a read error. The genes are TRBV4-2 and TRBJ1-2; no clear D gene. CDR1 and CDR2 (germline): LGHNA, YNFKEQ. The CDR3 spans 15 residues. The CDR3 spells CSSSQDWGGNYGYTF. The CDR3 DNA reads as TGTTCCAGCAGCCAAGATTGGGGAGGTAATTACGGCTACACCTTC.

This clone was detected only a few times. The chain employs TRBV5-1 and TRBJ2-7, with a weak D call TRBD2 (6 bases). Trimming took off 4 bases at V and 2 bases at J, with 13 bases between the two ends. This CDR3 contains 14 residues. The germline gives CDR1 SGHRS, CDR2 YFSETQ. In nucleotides, the CDR3 is TGCGCCAGCAGCCCGGGGGTTCCCACCTACGAGCAGTACTTC. It translates to CASSPGVPTYEQYF.

In this sample, this clone turned up a few times. Here the CDR3 DNA reads TGTGCCAGCAGCGTTATGGTCCGGACTAGCGGGGAGCAGTTCTTC. Residues: CASSVMVRTSGEQFF. The chain joins TRBV5-4 to TRBJ2-1, with 11 bases identical to TRBD2. The CDR3 is made up of 15 amino acids. Per germline, CDR1 SGHNT and CDR2 YYREEE (reference sequence). V lost 4 bases, J lost 10 bases, and 10 bases stayed unmatched. Full variable domain (missing parts from reference TRBV5-4 and TRBJ2-1): ETGVTQSPTHLIKTRGQQVTLRCSSQSGHNTVSWYQQALGQGPQFIFQYYREEENGRGNFPPRFSGLQFPNYSSELNVNALELDDSALYLCASSVMVRTSGEQFFGPGTRLTVL.

The table lists this clone with a few counts. CDR3 residues: CASSWREGEKLFF. CDR3 DNA sequence: TGTGCCAGCAGTTGGAGGGAGGGTGAAAAACTGTTTTTT. The chain joins TRBV27 to TRBJ1-4; no clear D gene. The CDR3 is made up of 13 amino acids. In germline, CDR1 is MNHEY, CDR2 SMNVEV (reference sequence). Trimming cost V 4 bases and J 7 bases, with 10 bases left between them.

The rearrangement uses TRBV11-2 and TRBJ2-1; 9 nucleotides match TRBD2. The CDR3 runs 14 residues. V lost 1 base to trimming and J lost 9 bases; unmatched junction nucleotides: 4. Germline-derived CDR1 and CDR2 are SGHAT and FQNNGV. The CDR3: CASSLGTSVSEQFF. CDR3 nucleotide sequence: TGTGCCAGCAGCTTAGGGACTAGCGTAAGTGAGCAGTTCTTC.

Comment on this clone: This specimen includes other DNA sequences encoding the same CDR3. This sequence joins TRBV7-6 and TRBJ1-1; no reliable D call. This CDR3 is built from 13 residues. CDR1 is SGHVS and CDR2 is FNYEAQ in the germline V gene. V lost 4 bases, J lost 4 bases, and 10 bases lay in between. This CDR3 is CASSSGQRTEAFF. The DNA for the CDR3 is TGTGCCAGCAGCTCCGGGCAGCGCACTGAAGCTTTCTTT.